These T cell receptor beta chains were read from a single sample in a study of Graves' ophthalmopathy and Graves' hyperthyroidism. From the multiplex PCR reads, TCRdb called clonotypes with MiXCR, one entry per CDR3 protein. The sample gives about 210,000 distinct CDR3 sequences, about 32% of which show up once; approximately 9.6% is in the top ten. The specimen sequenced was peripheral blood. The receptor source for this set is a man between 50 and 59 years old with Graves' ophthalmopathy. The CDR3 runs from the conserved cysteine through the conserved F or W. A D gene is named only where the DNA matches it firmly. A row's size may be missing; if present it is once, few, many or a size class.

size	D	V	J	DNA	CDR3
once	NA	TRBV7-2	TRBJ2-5	TGTGCCAGCACCCGCCGACTCGGAGAGACCCAGTACTTC	CASTRRLGETQYF
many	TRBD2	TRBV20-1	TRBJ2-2	TGCAGTGCACAGGGATGGACTAGCGGGATGACGAACACCGGGGAGCTGTTTTTT	CSAQGWTSGMTNTGELFF
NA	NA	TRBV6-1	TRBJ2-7	TGTGCCAGCAGACAAGGACAGTACTACGAGCAGTACTTC	CASRQGQYYEQYF
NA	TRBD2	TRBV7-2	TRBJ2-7	TGTGCCAGCAGCTTAGCGCGCCTAGCGGGGGTCTACGAGCAGTACTTC	CASSLARLAGVYEQYF
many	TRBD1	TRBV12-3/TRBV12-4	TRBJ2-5	TGTGCCAGCACCCTGGGACAGGGAAAGACCCAGTACTTC	CASTLGQGKTQYF
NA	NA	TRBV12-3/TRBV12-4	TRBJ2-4	TGTGCCAGCAGTTTAGCCCATCGGGTCTCCATTCAGTACTTC	CASSLAHRVSIQYF
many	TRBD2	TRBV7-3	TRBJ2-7	TGTGCCAGCAGCTTACGAGCGGGAGTACGAGAGCAGTACTTC	CASSLRAGVREQYF
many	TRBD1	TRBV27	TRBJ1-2	TGTGCCAGCAGTTTATTCGGGCGGGACAGGGAACTCTATGGCTACACCTTC	CASSLFGRDRELYGYTF
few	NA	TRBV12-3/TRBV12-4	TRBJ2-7	TGTGCCAGCAGTTGGGACCACCTCTACGAGCAGTACTTC	CASSWDHLYEQYF
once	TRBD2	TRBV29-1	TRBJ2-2	TGCAGCGTCCCCGGAACGGGGACTAGCGACCCCGGGGAGCTGTTTTTT	CSVPGTGTSDPGELFF
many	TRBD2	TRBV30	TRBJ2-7	TGTGCCTGGAGTGAGCGGGGCTACGAGCAGTACTTC	CAWSERGYEQYF
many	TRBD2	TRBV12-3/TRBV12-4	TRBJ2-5	TGTGCCAGCAGGGGACTAGCGGGAGGAGAGACCCAGTACTTC	CASRGLAGGETQYF
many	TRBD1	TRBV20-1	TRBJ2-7	TGCAGTGCCGTGACAGGGGGCCGGGAGCAGTACTTC	CSAVTGGREQYF
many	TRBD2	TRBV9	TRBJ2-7	TGTGCCAGCAGCGTCGGAGCGGGAGTAGGGGGATACGAGCAGTACTTC	CASSVGAGVGGYEQYF
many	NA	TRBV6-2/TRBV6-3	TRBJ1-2	TGTGCCAGCAGGATGGACAGAGCAACTTACTATGGCTACACCTTC	CASRMDRATYYGYTF
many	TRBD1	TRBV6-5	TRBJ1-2	TGTGCCAGCGCGGGACAGAATAACTATGGCTACACCTTC	CASAGQNNYGYTF
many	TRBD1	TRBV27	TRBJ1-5	TGTGCCAGCAGTTTCAGGGGGGACAATCAGCCCCAGCATTTT	CASSFRGDNQPQHF